This record concerns one T cell receptor (beta chain) sequence. The sample carries other DNA sequences with the same CDR3. This CDR3 region has 16 residues. Losses at the gene ends were 0 bases for V and 1 base for J; bases not matched to a gene: 1. Germline CDR1 is SGHRS and CDR2 is YFSETQ. Genomic DNA of each subset was evenly split across several immunoSEQ plates. The data were produced by immunoSEQ multiplex PCR, yet TCRdb's version contains in-frame clones alone and is incomplete. Among millions of clones listed, about 92% were seen once. This sample is part of a study of shared clonotypes between healthy human individuals. Participating donors were healthy, HIV-negative adults free of recent acute infections or vaccinations.

The V call is TRBV5-1, the J call TRBJ2-1, with 10 bases aligning to TRBD2. The sequence came from a man aged 18 to 30 in good health. Material for sequencing was naive CD4+ T cells sorted from blood. Subset here: CD45RA+ positively selected. This CDR3 reads CASSLELAGSYNEQFF. The CDR3 nucleotides are TGCGCCAGCAGCTTGGAACTAGCGGGGTCCTACAATGAGCAGTTCTTC.